Shown below are 21 T cell receptor beta chains from a single sample sequenced in a study of OX40 agonist ivuxolimab in advanced cancers. The protocol used for the library was the immunoSEQ multiplex PCR assay. The immuneACCESS repertoire file appears here via TCRdb, limited to in-frame rearrangements. These files lack a portion of the clones; in checked studies, under half of the deficit traces to unresolved V genes, and the cause of the others is not known. For this sample the table gives about 81,000 clones, of which 90% to 95% were detected only once. The top ten clonotypes cover roughly an eighth of the sample. Sample: CD4+ or CD8+ T cells sorted from blood, taken in a trial of the OX40 agonist ivuxolimab. These receptors all stem from an adult with an advanced solid tumor such as melanoma, head and neck, liver or kidney cancer.

To note about this clone: This sample also contains other DNA sequences that code for the same CDR3. The chain uses TRBV30 and TRBJ2-1, with D perhaps TRBD1 or TRBD2 (6 bases each). The CDR3 contains 15 residues. Germline V lookup: CDR1 GTSNPN, CDR2 SVGIG (reference sequence). V gave up 0 bases and J gave up 0 bases, with 9 bases separating them. Here the CDR3 DNA reads TGTGCCTGGAGTGTAGGGGGGAGCTCCTACAATGAGCAGTTCTTC. It yields the protein CAWSVGGSSYNEQFF. Combining the CDR3 with reference TRBV30 and TRBJ2-1 gives the whole variable domain SQTIHQWPATLVQPVGSPLSLECTVEGTSNPNLYWYRQAAGRGLQLLFYSVGIGQISSEVPQNLSASRPQDRQFILSSKKLLLSDSGFYLCAWSVGGSSYNEQFFGPGTRLTVL.

The chain employs TRBV29-1 and TRBJ1-2; TRBD1 matches 7 bases. The CDR3 contains 13 residues. J lost 6 bases, V lost 6 bases, and 10 bases had no gene match. CDR1 is SQVTM, CDR2 ANQGSEA, per germline. The CDR3 loop is CSVTRGSADGYTF. The CDR3 DNA follows: TGCAGCGTCACCAGGGGGTCCGCCGATGGCTACACCTTC.

Here the CDR3 DNA reads TGTGCCAGTAGGGGACAGAACCAAGAGACCCAGTACTTC. Translation: CASRGQNQETQYF. This chain uses TRBV19 with TRBJ2-5; 7 bases are shared with TRBD1. Germline V CDR1 and CDR2: LNHDA, SQIVND (reference sequence). The CDR3 sequence is 13 residues long. V lost 6 bases, J lost 0 bases, and 1 base stayed unmatched.

The chain combines TRBV19 with TRBJ2-7; no clear D gene. CDR1 LNHDA and CDR2 SQIVND come from the germline V gene (reference sequence). The germline V and J ends were trimmed by 0 bases and 4 bases, with 7 bases remaining between them. The CDR3 is 13 amino acids. CDR3 residues: CASSIDNSYEQYF. The CDR3 DNA sequence: TGTGCCAGTAGTATAGATAACAGTTACGAGCAGTACTTC.

The J gene is TRBJ2-2, the V gene TRBV4-3; 7 bases align to TRBD1. V was clipped by 4 bases and J by 3 bases; unmatched bases: 5. The CDR3 extends over 15 amino acids. Germline loops: CDR1 LGHNA, CDR2 YSLEER. Here the CDR3 DNA reads TGCGCCAGCAGCCCTGACAGGGTCTACACCGGGGAGCTGTTTTTT. Residues: CASSPDRVYTGELFF.

This clone was observed once. The rearrangement links TRBV11-2 to TRBJ2-5; TRBD2 is a possible D gene (6 bases). The V gene's germline CDR1 is SGHAT and CDR2 FQNNGV. Trimming left V 5 bases short and J 5 bases short, with 15 bases between. This CDR3 is built from 14 residues. CDR3: CASSLSTRGETQYF. CDR3 coding DNA: TGTGCCAGCAGCCTTAGTACCCGGGGGGAGACCCAGTACTTC.

The chain combines TRBV13 with TRBJ2-3; 10 nucleotides line up with TRBD2. Germline CDR1 and CDR2: PRHDT and FYEKMQ (reference sequence). The CDR3 has 18 residues. The ends lost 5 bases at V and 6 bases at J; junction bases unmatched: 17. In nucleotides, the CDR3 is TGTGCCAGCAGCCAAATACAGCGGGAGGGCCAGGGTACTGATACGCAGTATTTT. This translates into CASSQIQREGQGTDTQYF. Full variable domain (missing parts from reference TRBV13 and TRBJ2-3): AAGVIQSPRHLIKEKRETATLKCYPIPRHDTVYWYQQGPGQDPQFLISFYEKMQSDKGSIPDRFSAQQFSDYHSELNMSSLELGDSALYFCASSQIQREGQGTDTQYFGPGTRLTVL.

The count of this clone is one. This rearrangement joins TRBV27 to TRBJ1-1, with D unresolved. V was trimmed by 6 bases and J by 1 base, leaving 12 bases between them. Germline V gene data show CDR1 as MNHEY and CDR2 as SMNVEV (reference sequence). The CDR3 has 14 residues. CDR3 loop: CASSRIGENTEAFF. The CDR3 region has the DNA TGTGCCAGCAGCCGCATCGGGGAGAACACTGAAGCTTTCTTT.

The chain recombines TRBV27 with TRBJ1-3; 8 bases line up with TRBD1. J was trimmed by 0 bases and V by 6 bases; bases with no gene match: 4. The length of the CDR3 is 15 residues. CDR1 and CDR2 from the germline V gene are MNHEY and SMNVEV (reference sequence). In nucleotides, the CDR3 is TGTGCCAGCAGACTCACAGGGGGCTCTGGAAACACCATATATTTT. This translates into CASRLTGGSGNTIYF.

CDR3 bases: TGTGCCAGCAGAGCACGCCCTAGCGGGGGATACGAGCAGTACTTC. Its translation: CASRARPSGGYEQYF. This chain uses TRBV4-2 with TRBJ2-7, with 10 bases identical to TRBD2. Per the germline V gene, CDR1 is LGHNA and CDR2 is YNFKEQ. This CDR3 spans 15 amino acids. With V trimmed by 6 bases and J by 4 bases, 9 bases remained unmatched.

V is TRBV4-1 and J is TRBJ2-7, with 7 positions matching TRBD1. Germline-derived CDR1 and CDR2 are MGHRA and YSYEKL. The CDR3 covers 16 residues. J was trimmed by 0 bases and V by 0 bases; bases with no gene match: 5. The CDR3 region has the DNA TGCGCCAGCAGCCAAGATCCAGGGGGTGCCTCCTACGAGCAGTACTTC. Residues: CASSQDPGGASYEQYF.

This clone was counted only a few times. CDR3 sequence (DNA): TGTGCCAGCAGCGGGACAGGGGTGTATGGCTACACCTTC. Amino acid sequence: CASSGTGVYGYTF. The chain couples TRBV14 to TRBJ1-2, with 10 bases fitting TRBD1. Germline V gene data show CDR1 as SGHDN and CDR2 as FVKESK. V lost 5 bases and J lost 5; bases outside the gene matches: 2. The CDR3 totals 13 residues.

V gene TRBV4-3 combines with J gene TRBJ2-2; 9 nucleotides align to TRBD1. Germline loops: CDR1 LGHNA, CDR2 YSLEER. This CDR3 has 18 amino acids. The junction had 15 bases not matched to a gene; V was cut back by 5 bases and J by 5 bases. The CDR3: CASSVAPPTGGWTGELFF. CDR3 in DNA: TGCGCCAGCAGCGTCGCCCCTCCGACAGGGGGATGGACCGGGGAGCTGTTTTTT.

This sequence joins TRBV7-2 and TRBJ2-5, with a tentative D call TRBD2 (5 bases). The V end was cut by 2 bases, the J end by 1 base, with 11 bases between. Per germline, CDR1 SGHTA and CDR2 FQGNSA. The CDR3 consists of 15 residues. CDR3 sequence reads: CASSLTSRVQETQYF. In DNA form, the CDR3 reads TGTGCCAGCAGCTTAACTAGTAGGGTCCAAGAGACCCAGTACTTC. Combining the CDR3 with reference TRBV7-2 and TRBJ2-5 gives the whole variable domain GAGVSQSPSNKVTEKGKDVELRCDPISGHTALYWYRQSLGQGLEFLIYFQGNSAPDKSGLPSDRFSAERTGGSVSTLTIQRTQQEDSAVYLCASSLTSRVQETQYFGPGTRLLVL.

V gene TRBV27 combines with J gene TRBJ1-1; D gene ambiguous. V lost 2 bases, J lost 7 bases, and 8 bases lay in between. CDR3 length equals 12 residues. Looked up from germline, CDR1 is MNHEY and CDR2 is SMNVEV (reference sequence). CDR3 sequence reads: CASSLGRGEAFF. CDR3 bases: TGTGCCAGCAGTTTAGGTCGGGGTGAAGCTTTCTTT.

The CDR3 region is CASSYRGPDTQYF. Here the CDR3 DNA reads TGTGCCAGCAGTTACAGGGGTCCAGATACGCAGTATTTT. The rearrangement links TRBV27 to TRBJ2-3; the match to TRBD1 covers 7 bases. Germline V gene sequence: CDR1 MNHEY, CDR2 SMNVEV (reference sequence). CDR3 size: 13 residues. J lost 4 bases, V lost 4 bases, and 2 bases had no gene match.

The V gene is TRBV2, the J gene TRBJ1-2, with TRBD1 as a possible D gene (6 bases). The CDR3 consists of 11 residues. CDR1 SNHLY and CDR2 FYNNEI come from the germline V gene. V was cut by 9 bases and J by 4 bases, with 9 bases left in between. This CDR3 reads CARLRGYGYTF. The CDR3 nucleotides are TGTGCCAGGCTCAGGGGCTATGGCTACACCTTC. The whole variable domain, remainder taken from reference TRBV2 and TRBJ1-2, is EPEVTQTPSHQVTQMGQEVILRCVPISNHLYFYWYRQILGQKVEFLVSFYNNEISEKSEIFDDQFSVERPDGSNFTLKIRSTKLEDSAMYFCARLRGYGYTFGSGTRLTVV.

The chain recombines TRBV7-7 with TRBJ2-7; 8 bases are a match to TRBD2. The CDR3 is made up of 15 amino acids. Looked up from germline, CDR1 is SSHAT and CDR2 is FNYEAQ (reference sequence). V was clipped by 5 bases and J by 4 bases; unmatched bases: 10. CDR3 in amino acids: CASSQGTSPRYEQYF. CDR3 coding DNA: TGTGCCAGCAGCCAAGGGACTAGTCCCCGTTACGAGCAGTACTTC.

This sequence joins TRBV4-3 and TRBJ1-5, with TRBD1 identical over 8 bases. CDR1 LGHNA and CDR2 YSLEER come from the germline V gene. This CDR3 is 15 amino acids long. With 0 bases clipped from V and 7 bases from J, the junction kept 5 bases outside the gene matches. CDR3 in DNA: TGCGCCAGCAGCCAAGAGTCAGGGGGCCGCCAGCCCCAGCATTTT. This codes for CASSQESGGRQPQHF.

The chain employs TRBV28 and TRBJ2-7; D is tentatively TRBD1 or TRBD2 (5 bases each). The CDR3 consists of 15 residues. CDR1 and CDR2 from the germline V gene are MDHEN and SYDVKM. V shed 3 bases and J shed 5 bases, with 17 bases lying between them. The CDR3 sequence is CASSFGGEDINEQYF. The CDR3 bases are TGTGCCAGCAGTTTTGGAGGTGAGGACATTAACGAGCAGTACTTC.

The chain couples TRBV5-8 to TRBJ1-3; D unresolved. V was trimmed by 7 bases and J by 7 bases, leaving 9 bases between them. Germline values: CDR1 SGHTS, CDR2 YDEGEE. This CDR3 is 11 amino acids long. The CDR3 coding sequence is TGTGCCAGCGGCCCTCGGAACACCATATATTTT. Residues: CASGPRNTIYF.